These 22 T cell receptor beta chains were all obtained from the same sample, sequenced in a study of T-cell reconstitution after alpha-beta-depleted transplantation in children. Molecular barcoding with unique molecular identifiers was used for the TCRbeta library. TCRdb independently ran MiXCR on the PCR reads; one entry per CDR3 protein. The sample contains 490,000 or so distinct CDR3 sequences, roughly an eighth of which appear only once. The input for sequencing was PBMCs from the stem cell graft donor, taken from the stem cell graft. Receptors originate from a human donor who donated a stem cell graft to a child with combined immunodeficiency.

This chain uses TRBV7-8 with TRBJ1-4; the match to TRBD1 covers 9 bases. Per germline, CDR1 SGHVS and CDR2 FQNEAQ. V shed 5 bases and J 3 bases; nucleotides not matched to a gene: 7. The CDR3 extends over 16 amino acids. For the CDR3, the DNA is TGTGCCAGCAGCGCAACAGGGGGCGTTGCTAATGAAAAACTGTTTTTT. This sequence encodes CASSATGGVANEKLFF.

The genes are TRBV7-6 and TRBJ2-7, with a possible D match to TRBD2 (7 bases). Germline lookup yields CDR1 SGHVS and CDR2 FNYEAQ. Trimming left V 1 base short and J 6 bases short, with 16 bases between. This CDR3 contains 15 residues. CDR3 nucleotide sequence: TGTGCCAGCAGCTTAGTAGGGGGGGGCCTAGGCGAGCAGTACTTC. Encoded protein: CASSLVGGGLGEQYF.

V and J are TRBV19 and TRBJ1-1; unclear D gene. The CDR3 extends over 15 amino acids. CDR1 and CDR2 (germline): LNHDA, SQIVND (reference sequence). Trimming pared 2 bases from V and 4 bases from J, leaving 14 bases between. CDR3 sequence: CASSIPDHFSTEAFF. The CDR3 nucleotides read TGTGCCAGTAGTATACCGGACCATTTTTCCACTGAAGCTTTCTTT.

This clonotype was observed a handful of times. The chain employs TRBV7-2 and TRBJ1-5; 7 nucleotides agree with TRBD1. Germline V gene data show CDR1 as SGHTA and CDR2 as FQGNSA. The CDR3 is 17 residues long. Germline trimming cut 2 bases from V and 2 bases from J; bases unmatched to any gene: 9. CDR3 in amino acids: CASSLTNRGRGNQPQHF. The CDR3 region has the DNA TGTGCCAGCAGCTTAACCAACAGGGGCCGGGGCAATCAGCCCCAGCATTTT.

This clonotype showed up many times. The chain joins TRBV11-2 to TRBJ2-7; 7 positions match TRBD2. V gave up 1 base and J gave up 5 bases; unmatched junction bases: 8. Germline lookup yields CDR1 SGHAT and CDR2 FQNNGV. The CDR3 totals 15 residues. CDR3 protein: CASSLGLATLDEQYF. The CDR3 bases are TGTGCCAGCAGCTTAGGACTAGCTACCTTGGACGAGCAGTACTTC.

In this sample, this clonotype turned up many times. The CDR3 spells CASSLGTSGSYNEQFF. The CDR3 nucleotides are TGTGCCAGCAGTTTGGGGACTAGCGGGAGCTATAATGAGCAGTTCTTC. This chain connects TRBV27 to TRBJ2-1; 14 bases align to TRBD2. Germline trimming cut 3 bases from V and 7 bases from J; bases unmatched to any gene: 5. Germline CDR1 and CDR2: MNHEY and SMNVEV (reference sequence). The length of the CDR3 is 16 residues.

This clonotype has more than one count but fewer than ten. The rearrangement uses TRBV12-3 or TRBV12-4 and TRBJ1-6, with 7 bases that match TRBD1. CDR3 length: 14 amino acids. V shed 5 bases, J shed 8 bases, and the junction held 6 bases outside the gene matches. Written as DNA, the CDR3 is TGTGCCAGCAGTATCGACAGGGTATATTCACCCCTCCACTTT. Translated, it gives CASSIDRVYSPLHF.

The table lists this clonotype with a few counts. V gene TRBV5-1 combines with J gene TRBJ2-4; D might be TRBD1 or TRBD2, each matching 7 bases. V shed 2 bases and J shed 5 bases, with 17 bases lying between them. The CDR3 sequence is 16 residues long. Germline V gene data show CDR1 as SGHRS and CDR2 as YFSETQ. The DNA of the CDR3 is TGCGCCAGCAGCTTCCGAACAGGGGAGGGCCAAAACATTCAGTACTTC. Encoded protein: CASSFRTGEGQNIQYF. The full variable domain, in which reference TRBV5-1 and TRBJ2-4 provide the parts outside the CDR3, is KAGVTQTPRYLIKTRGQQVTLSCSPISGHRSVSWYQQTPGQGLQFLFEYFSETQRNKGNFPGRFSGRQFSNSRSEMNVSTLELGDSALYLCASSFRTGEGQNIQYFGAGTRLSVL.

This clonotype was counted a few times. V is TRBV7-9 and J is TRBJ1-5; possibly TRBD1 for D (6 bases). Germline V gene lookup returns CDR1 SEHNR and CDR2 FQNEAQ (reference sequence). This CDR3 has 11 amino acids. The DNA for the CDR3 is TGTGGGGGGCAGAATATCAAGCCCCAGCATTTT. Its protein product is CGGQNIKPQHF. The full variable domain, completed using reference TRBV7-9 and TRBJ1-5, is DTGVSQNPRHKITKRGQNVTFRCDPISEHNRLYWYRQTLGQGPEFLTYFQNEAQLEKSRLLSDRFSAERPKGSFSTLEIQRTEQGDSAMYLCGGQNIKPQHFGDGTRLSIL.

The gene calls are TRBV20-1 and TRBJ2-7; 8 bases are a match to TRBD1. The CDR3 covers 12 residues. Germline V lookup: CDR1 DFQATT, CDR2 SNEGSKA (reference sequence). J was trimmed by 7 bases and V by 5 bases; bases with no gene match: 7. CDR3 sequence: CSAGTGSREQYF. DNA of the CDR3: TGCAGTGCTGGGACAGGCTCGAGGGAGCAGTACTTC.

The CDR3 DNA sequence: TGTGCCAGCAGCTATGTAATGAACACTGAAGCTTTCTTT. The encoded protein is CASSYVMNTEAFF. The gene calls are TRBV7-9 and TRBJ1-1, with D hard to call. Trimming took off 4 bases at V and 0 bases at J, with 6 bases between the two ends. Germline V gene lookup returns CDR1 SEHNR and CDR2 FQNEAQ (reference sequence). The CDR3 is made up of 13 amino acids.

The V gene is TRBV5-1, the J gene TRBJ2-7; 7 bases map to TRBD2. Germline values: CDR1 SGHRS, CDR2 YFSETQ. The CDR3 sequence is 16 residues long. V was clipped by 0 bases and J by 0 bases; unmatched bases: 6. The CDR3, as DNA: TGCGCCAGCAGCTTGGGTCCAGCTAGCGGCTCCTACGAGCAGTACTTC. Translated: CASSLGPASGSYEQYF.

The table lists this clonotype with a few counts. The CDR3 DNA sequence: TGTGCCAGCAGGCCCAGCCCTAGCGGGAGGTATCTCCCCCACAATGAGCAGTTCTTC. Translating gives CASRPSPSGRYLPHNEQFF. The chain employs TRBV27 and TRBJ2-1; 11 bases map to TRBD2. The CDR3 covers 19 residues. Germline assignment: CDR1 MNHEY and CDR2 SMNVEV (reference sequence). V dropped 6 bases and J dropped 5; count of bases not matched to a gene: 18.

This clonotype was counted a few times. The chain employs TRBV18 and TRBJ2-4; D possibly uses TRBD1 or TRBD2 (5 bases each). V lost 3 bases to trimming and J lost 7 bases, with 19 bases between them. The CDR3 loop spans 16 amino acids. Germline CDR1 is KGHSH and CDR2 is LQKENI. The CDR3 sequence is CASSPGRVSGGNIQYF. CDR3 bases: TGTGCCAGCTCACCGGGGCGGGTGTCCGGTGGGAACATTCAGTACTTC.

This clonotype was counted a few times. The junction departs from germline at one end; a sequencing error may be responsible. The rearrangement joins TRBV4-3 to TRBJ1-2; a weak D match, TRBD1 (6 bases). Germline CDR1 and CDR2: LGHNA and YSLEER. This CDR3 comprises 17 residues. As DNA, the CDR3 is TGCGCCAGCAGCCCGAATGGTCTACCAGGGGACCAGTATGGCTACGCCTTC. It is translated as CASSPNGLPGDQYGYAF.

This clonotype appeared a few times. The genes are TRBV20-1 and TRBJ2-7; 8 bases are a match to TRBD1. In germline, CDR1 is DFQATT, CDR2 SNEGSKA (reference sequence). This CDR3 is 13 amino acids long. Trimming cost V 6 bases and J 5 bases; bases outside gene matches: 9. CDR3 DNA sequence: TGCAGTGCCGAACAGGGGGAGTTCGACGAGCAGTACTTC. Protein product: CSAEQGEFDEQYF.

This clonotype was picked up a small number of times. This chain joins TRBV5-6 and TRBJ2-2; D is unclear. V gave up 4 bases and J gave up 3 bases, with 16 bases separating them. CDR1 SGHDT and CDR2 YYEEEE come from the germline V gene. The CDR3 length is 16 residues. Here the CDR3 reads CASSAAQYVDTGELFF. The CDR3 coding sequence is TGTGCCAGCAGCGCGGCACAGTATGTAGACACCGGGGAGCTGTTTTTT.

The chain links TRBV5-6 to TRBJ2-1, with a tentative D call TRBD1 (5 bases). This CDR3 contains 13 residues. With 4 bases removed from V and 7 bases from J, the gap between germline ends came to 12 bases. The germline CDR1 and CDR2 sequences are SGHDT and YYEEEE. The CDR3 bases are TGTGCCAGCAGCCCAGGGTACCCGAATGAGCAGTTCTTC. It specifies CASSPGYPNEQFF.

The sample holds one count of this clonotype. V is TRBV3-1 and J is TRBJ2-1, with 7 bases identical to TRBD2. This CDR3 spans 14 amino acids. Losses at the gene ends were 4 bases for V and 5 bases for J; bases not matched to a gene: 5. Germline loops: CDR1 LGHDT, CDR2 YNNKEL (reference sequence). The chain's CDR3 is CASSPSGTHNEQFF. CDR3 in DNA: TGTGCCAGCAGCCCCAGCGGGACCCACAATGAGCAGTTCTTC.

This clonotype was seen a few times. The chain recombines TRBV6-2 or TRBV6-3 with TRBJ1-1; tentatively, D is TRBD1 (5 bases). Germline V gene lookup returns CDR1 MNHEY and CDR2 SVGEGT. The V end lost 7 bases, the J end lost 2 bases, and 11 bases lay between the germline ends. CDR3 length: 13 residues. CDR3 loop: CASKTGGNTEAFF. CDR3 coding DNA: TGTGCCAGCAAAACCGGGGGAAACACTGAAGCTTTCTTT.

As concerns this clonotype: The junction differs from germline at one of its ends, possibly a read error. V and J are TRBV7-7 and TRBJ2-2; no firm D call. The CDR3 is 14 amino acids. Germline V CDR1 and CDR2: SSHAT, FNYEAQ (reference sequence). The CDR3 sequence is CASSPRVGSGELFF. DNA of the CDR3: TGTGCTAGCAGCCCCCGTGTAGGTTCCGGGGAGCTGTTTTTT.

In the case of this clonotype: A much larger clonotype is one base distant, so this may be a read error. Lacking the conserved final phenylalanine or tryptophan, this CDR3 likely reflects a read error. V usage is TRBV12-3 or TRBV12-4 and J usage is TRBJ2-2, with D possibly matching TRBD2 (6 bases). CDR3 length: 14 residues. The V and J ends lost 4 bases and 1 base respectively, with 7 bases between them. CDR3 DNA sequence: TGTGCCAGCAGTTGGGGGGAGAACACCGGGGAGCTGTTTTGT. Its protein product is CASSWGENTGELFC.